The 2 T cell receptor beta chains presented below share a single source sample, sequenced in a study of blood T cell repertoires in COVID-19. Only in-frame clones appear in the TCRdb table, and some are missing; sequencing was by immunoSEQ multiplex PCR. Of approximately 240,000 clones in the sample, more than 60% are singletons; the top ten hold under 4.5%. Material: peripheral blood. The receptors were gathered from a woman aged 40 to 50 with active or convalescent COVID-19.

The V gene is TRBV3-1 (or the pseudogene TRBV3-2), the J gene TRBJ2-1, with a possible D match to TRBD2 (6 bases). The germline V gene encodes CDR1 LGHDT and CDR2 YNNKEL (reference sequence). The germline V and J ends were trimmed by 4 bases and 9 bases, with 16 bases remaining between them. The CDR3 spans 14 residues. CDR3 sequence reads: CASSLQLHGGEQFF. The CDR3 DNA is TGTGCCAGCAGCCTCCAACTACACGGGGGTGAGCAGTTCTTC.

V and J are TRBV6-6 and TRBJ2-4; 8 bases match TRBD1. The CDR3 is 16 amino acids. Germline loops: CDR1 MNHNY, CDR2 SVGAGI (reference sequence). Losses at the gene ends were 6 bases for V and 0 bases for J; bases not matched to a gene: 7. The CDR3 loop is CASRNGQGVAKNIQYF. CDR3 bases: TGTGCCAGCAGAAACGGACAGGGAGTAGCCAAAAACATTCAGTACTTC.